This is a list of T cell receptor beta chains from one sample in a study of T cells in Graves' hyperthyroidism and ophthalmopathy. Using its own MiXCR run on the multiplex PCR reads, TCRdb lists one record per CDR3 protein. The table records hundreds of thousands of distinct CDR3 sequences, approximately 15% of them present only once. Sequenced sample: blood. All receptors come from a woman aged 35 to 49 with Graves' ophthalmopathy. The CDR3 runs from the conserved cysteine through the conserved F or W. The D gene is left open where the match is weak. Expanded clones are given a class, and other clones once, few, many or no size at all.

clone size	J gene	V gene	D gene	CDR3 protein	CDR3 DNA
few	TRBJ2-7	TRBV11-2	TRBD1	CASSLGDRGISYEQYF	TGTGCCAGCAGCTTAGGGGACAGGGGGATCTCCTACGAGCAGTACTTC
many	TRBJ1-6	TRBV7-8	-	CASSLMNSPLHF	TGTGCCAGCAGCTTGATGAATTCACCCCTCCACTTT
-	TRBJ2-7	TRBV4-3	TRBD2	CASSQFTSGSYEQYF	TGCGCCAGCAGCCAATTCACTAGCGGGAGCTACGAGCAGTACTTC
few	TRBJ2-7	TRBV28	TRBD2	CASRTSGRAKNEQYF	TGTGCCAGCAGAACTAGCGGGAGGGCGAAAAACGAGCAGTACTTC
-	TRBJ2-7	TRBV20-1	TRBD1	CSARPDRGFYEQYF	TGCAGTGCTAGACCGGACAGGGGGTTCTACGAGCAGTACTTC
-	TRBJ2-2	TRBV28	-	CASSSPLANTGELFF	TGTGCCAGCAGCTCCCCACTTGCGAACACCGGGGAGCTGTTTTTT
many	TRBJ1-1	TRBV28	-	CASSSANTEAFF	TGTGCCAGCAGTTCGGCGAACACTGAAGCTTTCTTT
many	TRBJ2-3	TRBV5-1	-	CASSLAERTDTQYF	TGCGCCAGCAGCTTAGCGGAGCGCACAGATACGCAGTATTTT
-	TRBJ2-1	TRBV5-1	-	CASSRRGSANNEQFF	TGCGCCAGCAGCAGGAGGGGTAGCGCGAACAATGAGCAGTTCTTC
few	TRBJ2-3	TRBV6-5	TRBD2	CASSSTSENTQYF	TGTGCCAGCAGTTCTACTAGCGAGAATACGCAGTATTTT
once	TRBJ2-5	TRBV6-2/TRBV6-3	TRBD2	CASRHLLPGLAGEQETQYF	TGTGCCAGCAGACACCTCTTACCGGGACTAGCGGGAGAGCAAGAGACCCAGTACTTC
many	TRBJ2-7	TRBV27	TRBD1	CASSISGTGISYEQYF	TGTGCCAGCTCTATCAGCGGGACAGGGATCTCCTACGAGCAGTACTTC
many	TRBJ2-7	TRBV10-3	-	CAISDNEGAFEQYF	TGTGCCATCAGTGATAATGAAGGGGCCTTCGAGCAGTACTTC
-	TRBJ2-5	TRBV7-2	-	CASSLAGTKETQYF	TGTGCCAGCAGCTTAGCCGGGACGAAAGAGACCCAGTACTTC
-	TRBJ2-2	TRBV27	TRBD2	CASSFRLAGGPGELFF	TGTGCCAGCAGTTTCCGACTAGCGGGAGGGCCCGGGGAGCTGTTTTTT
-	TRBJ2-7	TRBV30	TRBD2	CAWTRNRLAGAGEQYF	TGTGCCTGGACCCGTAACAGGCTAGCGGGAGCGGGGGAGCAGTACTTC